This TCR beta chain was identified in a study of T cell responses to AZD1222 COVID-19 vaccine. Findings and caveats of the study: In all cases, repertoires were sampled only after the peak T cell response. Spike-spanning, vaccine-associated CD4 TCRs were dominant at 160-218 and 743-854. The number of AZD1222 recipients seropositive at baseline was only five or six. White British ancestry dominated among donors, who included more females, and clonal diversity was possibly underestimated.

This CDR3 is built from 18 residues. V lost 3 bases to trimming and J lost 0 bases, with 20 bases between them. Germline V gene lookup returns CDR1 WSHSY and CDR2 SAAADI. Using immunoSEQ multiplex PCR, the repertoire was profiled, and TCRdb retains in-frame clones only, with some absent. The sample yields roughly 120,000 clones, 93% seen once. For this clone: Its target is not known.

The TCR originated in an adult in good health. This specimen was peripheral blood, taken on day 0 of AZD1222 vaccination. This chain connects TRBV10-2 to TRBJ1-1; D may be TRBD1 (5 bases). CDR3 in amino acids: CASSEGPGSPSMNTEAFF. The CDR3 bases are TGCGCCAGCAGTGAAGGACCAGGGTCGCCCTCAATGAACACTGAAGCTTTCTTT.